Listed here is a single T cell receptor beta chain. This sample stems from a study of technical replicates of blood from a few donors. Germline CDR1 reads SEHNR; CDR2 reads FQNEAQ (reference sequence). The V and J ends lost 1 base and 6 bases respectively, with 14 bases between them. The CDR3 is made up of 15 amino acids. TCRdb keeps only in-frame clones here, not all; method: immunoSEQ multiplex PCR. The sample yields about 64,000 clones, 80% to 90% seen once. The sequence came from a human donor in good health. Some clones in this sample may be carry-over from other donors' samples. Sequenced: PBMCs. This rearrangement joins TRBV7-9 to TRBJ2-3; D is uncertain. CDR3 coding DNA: TGTGCCAGCAGCTTAGGGGCCGGTCAGTCGGATACGCAGTATTTT. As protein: CASSLGAGQSDTQYF.